Listed below are T cell receptor beta chains from one sample, sequenced in a study of T cell repertoires in cytomegalovirus infection. A single record per CDR3 protein comes from TCRdb applying MiXCR to the reads. The sample lists over 150,000 distinct CDR3 sequences; approximately 18% were seen once. The sample was CD8+ T cells from PBMCs. The receptors derive from a human donor in good health (CMV status not recorded). Some clones in this sample may be carry-over from other donors' samples. Both conserved end residues are part of each CDR3. A D gene is named only where the DNA matches it firmly. Clone size, where shown, is once, few, many, or a class for clones that have expanded.

J gene,clone size,D gene,V gene,CDR3 DNA,CDR3 protein
TRBJ2-1,few,-,TRBV7-8,TGTGCCAGCAGCTCCCACAATGAGCAGTTCTTC,CASSSHNEQFF
TRBJ1-1,many,-,TRBV7-2,TGTGCCAGCAGCTTAGGATCTGTGAACACTGAAGCTTTCTTT,CASSLGSVNTEAFF
TRBJ1-1,-,-,TRBV7-2,TGTGCCAGCAGCGCGTGGAGTACTGAAGCTTTCTTT,CASSAWSTEAFF
TRBJ1-1,-,-,TRBV4-3,TGCGCCAGCAGCCAAGAAGTTGCGGACTTGCCTATGAACACTGAAGCTTTCTTT,CASSQEVADLPMNTEAFF
TRBJ1-1,few,TRBD1,TRBV19,TGTGCCAGTAGCCCCGGACAGGGGGCACGAGCTTTCTTT,CASSPGQGARAFF
TRBJ2-4,few,-,TRBV2,TGTGCCAGCAGATCGGGACTAGCCAAAAACATTCAGTACTTC,CASRSGLAKNIQYF
TRBJ2-1,-,-,TRBV12-3/TRBV12-4,TGTGCCAGCAGTAGGTCGGGGAATGAGCAGTTCTTC,CASSRSGNEQFF
TRBJ2-7,few,-,TRBV6-6,TGTGCCAGCGTCGGTCCGGGGAACGAGCAGTACTTC,CASVGPGNEQYF
TRBJ1-2,few,-,TRBV29-1,TGCAGCGTTGACTCGGGATCGACTAACTATGGCTACACCTTC,CSVDSGSTNYGYTF
TRBJ2-1,-,-,TRBV15,TGTGCCACCAGCAGAGGGGTCCCAATGAGGAATCGGTACAATGAGCAGTTCTTC,CATSRGVPMRNRYNEQFF
TRBJ2-7,-,-,TRBV30,TGTGCATACCTACCGGGTAGCTCCTACGAGCAGTACTTC,CAYLPGSSYEQYF
TRBJ1-2,few,-,TRBV27,TGTGCCAGCAGTTTATCGGTCCAGGGTCCGGACTATGGCTACACCTTC,CASSLSVQGPDYGYTF
TRBJ2-7,-,-,TRBV14,TGTGCCAGCAGTCAAGGGCACGGGACAATCTACGAGCAGTACTTC,CASSQGHGTIYEQYF